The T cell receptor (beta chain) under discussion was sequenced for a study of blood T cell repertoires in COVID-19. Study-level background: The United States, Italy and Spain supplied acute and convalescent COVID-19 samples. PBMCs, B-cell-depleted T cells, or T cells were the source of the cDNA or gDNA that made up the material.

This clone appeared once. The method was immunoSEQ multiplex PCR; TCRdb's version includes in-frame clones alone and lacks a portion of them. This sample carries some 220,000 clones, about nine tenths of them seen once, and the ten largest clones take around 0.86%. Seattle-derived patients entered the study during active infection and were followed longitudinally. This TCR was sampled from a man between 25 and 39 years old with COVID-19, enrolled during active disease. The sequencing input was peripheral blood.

CDR3 nucleotide sequence: TGTGCCAGCAGCTTCTGGGGGCTTGATCAGCCCCAGCATTTT. Protein sequence: CASSFWGLDQPQHF. This sequence joins TRBV5-6 and TRBJ1-5; D may be TRBD1 (6 bases). The length of the CDR3 is 14 residues. Germline assignment: CDR1 SGHDT and CDR2 YYEEEE. V was trimmed by 2 bases and J by 5 bases, leaving 11 bases between them.